These T cell receptor beta chains were read from a single sample in a study of molecular identifiers for immune sequencing clone quantification. MiXCR, run by TCRdb on the PCR reads, gives a single entry per CDR3 protein. In the table there are a few hundred thousand distinct CDR3 sequences, 24% of which are singletons. Sequenced material: naive CD8+ T cells from blood, with Jurkat cell RNA spiked in. Receptors were obtained from a human donor in good health. Some libraries in this study had Jurkat cell RNA spiked in. The CDR3 runs from the conserved cysteine through the conserved F or W. Fields, in order: clone size, V gene, D gene, CDR3 protein. D genes are given only for firm matches. Clone size appears in some rows only: once, few, many, or a class for an expanded clone.

>few|TRBV6-6|.
CASTRVEIVNQPQHF
>.|TRBV28|.
CASSVDRERLCF
>.|TRBV4-1|.
CASSQVFGTPNTGELFF
>few|TRBV28|TRBD1
CATRQGPAAETQYF
>.|TRBV20-1|.
CSARDFVGQSPEYSNQPQHF
>many|TRBV7-2|.
CASSLRGGELQETQYF
>.|TRBV20-1|.
CSAGTGMSTDTQYF
>many|TRBV7-9|TRBD2
CASSLGLGAYNEQFF
>many|TRBV6-2/TRBV6-3|.
CASSYAGFSTDTQYF
>many|TRBV7-6|TRBD1
CASSNFGTGRDTQYF
>many|TRBV2|.
CASITSAGPTEAFF
>many|TRBV6-1|.
CASSEWWGNNQPQHF
>.|TRBV6-2/TRBV6-3|.
CASSNVGSVRETQYF
>.|TRBV4-1|.
CASSQDRTVGRPQHF
>.|TRBV14|TRBD1
CASSQAPKWGQANTGELFF
>.|TRBV7-9|.
CASSHVAGQGTEELFF
>few|TRBV2|.
CASRDSYTGELFF
>.|TRBV19|.
CASSMLAGDGEKLFF
>many|TRBV4-1|.
CASSQEGGFSYNEQFF
>many|TRBV4-2|.
CASSRLEGVTDTQYF
>.|TRBV5-6|TRBD1
CASSSYRDSSNQPQHF
>few|TRBV4-3|TRBD1
CASSQTGVDEQFF
>.|TRBV6-5|.
CASRYGSGGVNSPLHF
>many|TRBV24-1|.
CATSDYYSSSYNEQFF
>.|TRBV27|.
CASSLSGGTATYEQYF
>few|TRBV7-9|.
CASSLYQGQGAGELFF
>.|TRBV14|.
CASSQEDARDTQYF
>few|TRBV20-1|TRBD2
CSAPTSTSVGYNEQFF
>.|TRBV27|.
CASRTPAFSDTQYF
>.|TRBV19|.
CASSTGFLGEQYF
>few|TRBV7-9|.
CASSIVGLVSEQYF